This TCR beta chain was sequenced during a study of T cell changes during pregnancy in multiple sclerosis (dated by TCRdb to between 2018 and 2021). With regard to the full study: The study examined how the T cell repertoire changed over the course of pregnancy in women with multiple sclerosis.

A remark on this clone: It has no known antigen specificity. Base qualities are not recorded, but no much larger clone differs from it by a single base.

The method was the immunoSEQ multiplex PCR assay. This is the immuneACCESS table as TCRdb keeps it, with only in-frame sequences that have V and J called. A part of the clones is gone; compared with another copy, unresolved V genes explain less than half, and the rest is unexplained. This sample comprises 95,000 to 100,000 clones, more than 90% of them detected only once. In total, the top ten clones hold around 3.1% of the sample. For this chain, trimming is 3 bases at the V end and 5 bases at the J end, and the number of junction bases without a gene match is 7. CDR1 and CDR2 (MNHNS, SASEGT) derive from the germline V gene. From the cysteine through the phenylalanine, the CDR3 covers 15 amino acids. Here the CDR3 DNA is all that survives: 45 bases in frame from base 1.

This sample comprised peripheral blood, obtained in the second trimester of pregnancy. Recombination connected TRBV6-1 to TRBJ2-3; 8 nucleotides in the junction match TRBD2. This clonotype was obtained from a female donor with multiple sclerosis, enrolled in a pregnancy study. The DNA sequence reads TGTGCCAGCAGTGACACGGGAGGGATACGAGATACGCAGTATTTT. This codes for CASSDTGGIRDTQYF.